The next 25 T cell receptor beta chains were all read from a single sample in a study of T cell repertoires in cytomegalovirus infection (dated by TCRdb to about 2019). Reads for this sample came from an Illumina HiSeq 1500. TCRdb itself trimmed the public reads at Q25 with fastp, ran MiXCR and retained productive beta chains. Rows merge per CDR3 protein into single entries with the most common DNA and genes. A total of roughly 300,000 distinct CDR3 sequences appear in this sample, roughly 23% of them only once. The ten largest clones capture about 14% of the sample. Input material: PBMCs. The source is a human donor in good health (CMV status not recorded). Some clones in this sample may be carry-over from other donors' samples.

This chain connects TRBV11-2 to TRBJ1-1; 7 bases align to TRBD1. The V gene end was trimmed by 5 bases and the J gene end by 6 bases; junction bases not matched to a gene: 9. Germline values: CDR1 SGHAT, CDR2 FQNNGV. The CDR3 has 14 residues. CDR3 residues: CASSLRAGGAEAFF. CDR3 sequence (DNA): TGTGCCAGCAGCCTCCGGGCAGGGGGAGCTGAAGCTTTCTTT.

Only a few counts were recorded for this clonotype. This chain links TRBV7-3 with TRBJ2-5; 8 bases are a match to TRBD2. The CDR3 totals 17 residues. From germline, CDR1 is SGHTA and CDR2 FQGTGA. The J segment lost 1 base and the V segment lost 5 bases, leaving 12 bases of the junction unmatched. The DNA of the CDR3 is TGTGCCAGCAGCCCACCCGCGACCAGCGGGGGCCAAGAGACCCAGTACTTC. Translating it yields CASSPPATSGGQETQYF. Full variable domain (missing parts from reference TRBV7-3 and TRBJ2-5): GAGVSQTPSNKVTEKGKYVELRCDPISGHTALYWYRQSLGQGPEFLIYFQGTGAADDSGLPNDRFFAVRPEGSVSTLKIQRTERGDSAVYLCASSPPATSGGQETQYFGPGTRLLVL.

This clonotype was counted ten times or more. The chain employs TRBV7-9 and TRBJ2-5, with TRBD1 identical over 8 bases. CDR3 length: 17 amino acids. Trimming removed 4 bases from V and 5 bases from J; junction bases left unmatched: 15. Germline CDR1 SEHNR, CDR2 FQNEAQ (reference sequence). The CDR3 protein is CASSSDRVEYSQETQYF. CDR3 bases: TGTGCCAGCAGCTCGGACAGGGTTGAATATTCGCAGGAGACCCAGTACTTC.

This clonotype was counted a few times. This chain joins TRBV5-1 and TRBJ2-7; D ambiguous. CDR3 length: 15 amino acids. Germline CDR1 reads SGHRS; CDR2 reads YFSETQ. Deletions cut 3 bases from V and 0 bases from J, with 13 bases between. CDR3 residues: CASSWADTRSYEQYF. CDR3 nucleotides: TGCGCCAGCAGCTGGGCTGACACCCGCTCCTACGAGCAGTACTTC.

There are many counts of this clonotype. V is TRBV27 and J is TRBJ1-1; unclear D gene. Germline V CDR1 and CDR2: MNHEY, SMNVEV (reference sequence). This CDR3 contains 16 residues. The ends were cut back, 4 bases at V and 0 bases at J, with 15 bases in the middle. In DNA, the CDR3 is TGTGCCAGCAGTTCTCAACAATTTTTTATGAACACTGAAGCTTTCTTT. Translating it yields CASSSQQFFMNTEAFF.

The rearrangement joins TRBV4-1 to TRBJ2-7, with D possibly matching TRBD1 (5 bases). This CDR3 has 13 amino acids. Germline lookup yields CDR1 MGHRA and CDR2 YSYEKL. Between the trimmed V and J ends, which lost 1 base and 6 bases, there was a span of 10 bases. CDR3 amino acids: CASSQGQLGEQYF. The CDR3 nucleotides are TGCGCCAGCAGCCAAGGACAGTTGGGCGAGCAGTACTTC.

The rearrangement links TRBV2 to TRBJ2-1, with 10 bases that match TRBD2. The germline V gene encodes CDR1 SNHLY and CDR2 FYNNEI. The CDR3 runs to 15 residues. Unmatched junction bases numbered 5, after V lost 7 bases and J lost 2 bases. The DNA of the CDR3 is TGTGCCAGCAATCCACTAGCGGGGCCCTACAATGAGCAGTTCTTC. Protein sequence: CASNPLAGPYNEQFF.

For the CDR3, the DNA is TGCGCCAGCAGCTTGTTTCCAGGACAAGAGACCCAGTACTTC. This translates into CASSLFPGQETQYF. V usage is TRBV5-1 and J usage is TRBJ2-5; D remains unclear. This CDR3 comprises 14 residues. Germline values: CDR1 SGHRS, CDR2 YFSETQ. The ends were cut back, 1 base at V and 2 bases at J, with 9 bases in the middle. Using reference TRBV5-1 and TRBJ2-5 for the parts outside the CDR3, the full variable domain is KAGVTQTPRYLIKTRGQQVTLSCSPISGHRSVSWYQQTPGQGLQFLFEYFSETQRNKGNFPGRFSGRQFSNSRSEMNVSTLELGDSALYLCASSLFPGQETQYFGPGTRLLVL.

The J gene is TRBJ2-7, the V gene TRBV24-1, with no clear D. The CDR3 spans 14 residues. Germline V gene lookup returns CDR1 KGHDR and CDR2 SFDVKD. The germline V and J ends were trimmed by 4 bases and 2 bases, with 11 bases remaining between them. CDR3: CATSERLPPYEQYF. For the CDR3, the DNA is TGTGCCACCAGTGAACGACTCCCTCCCTACGAGCAGTACTTC.

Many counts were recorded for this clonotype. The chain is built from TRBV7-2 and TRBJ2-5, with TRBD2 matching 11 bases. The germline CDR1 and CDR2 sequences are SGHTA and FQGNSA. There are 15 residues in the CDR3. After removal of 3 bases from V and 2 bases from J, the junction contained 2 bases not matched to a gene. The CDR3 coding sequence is TGTGCCAGCAGCTTGGGACTAGCGGATCAAGAGACCCAGTACTTC. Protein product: CASSLGLADQETQYF.

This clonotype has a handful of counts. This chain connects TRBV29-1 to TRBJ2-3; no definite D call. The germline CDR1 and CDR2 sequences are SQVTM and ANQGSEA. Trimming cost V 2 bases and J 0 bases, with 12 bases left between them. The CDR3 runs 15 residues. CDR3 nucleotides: TGCAGCGTTGAATCGATCCTACCTAGCACAGATACGCAGTATTTT. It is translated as CSVESILPSTDTQYF.

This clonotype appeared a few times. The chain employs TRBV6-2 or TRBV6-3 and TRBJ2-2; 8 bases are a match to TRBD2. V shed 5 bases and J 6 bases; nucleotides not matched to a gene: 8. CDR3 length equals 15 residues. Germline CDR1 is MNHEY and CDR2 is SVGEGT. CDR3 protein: CASSIRLARSGELFF. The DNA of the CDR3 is TGTGCCAGCAGTATCAGACTAGCGAGATCCGGGGAGCTGTTTTTT.

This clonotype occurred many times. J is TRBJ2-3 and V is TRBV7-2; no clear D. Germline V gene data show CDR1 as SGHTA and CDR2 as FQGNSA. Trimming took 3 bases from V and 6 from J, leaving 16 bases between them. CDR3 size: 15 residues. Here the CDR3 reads CASSLLGPSDDTQYF. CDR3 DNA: TGTGCCAGCAGCTTGCTAGGGCCAAGTGACGATACGCAGTATTTT.

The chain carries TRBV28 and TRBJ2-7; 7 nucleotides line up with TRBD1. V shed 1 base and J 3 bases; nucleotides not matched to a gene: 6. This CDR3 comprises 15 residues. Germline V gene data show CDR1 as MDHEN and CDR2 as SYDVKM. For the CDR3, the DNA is TGTGCCAGCAGTTTATCGAGGCCAGGGGGCTACGAGCAGTACTTC. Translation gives CASSLSRPGGYEQYF. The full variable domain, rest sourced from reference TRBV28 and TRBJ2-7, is DVKVTQSSRYLVKRTGEKVFLECVQDMDHENMFWYRQDPGLGLRLIYFSYDVKMKEKGDIPEGYSVSREKKERFSLILESASTNQTSMYLCASSLSRPGGYEQYFGPGTRLTVT.

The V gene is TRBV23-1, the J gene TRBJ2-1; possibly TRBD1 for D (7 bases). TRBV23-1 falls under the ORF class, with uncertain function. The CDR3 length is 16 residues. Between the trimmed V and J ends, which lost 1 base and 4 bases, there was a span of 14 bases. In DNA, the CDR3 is TGCGCCAGCAGTCAATTGGAGGGGGCGAAGTACAATGAGCAGTTCTTC. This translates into CASSQLEGAKYNEQFF.

CDR3 DNA: TGTGCCAGCAGTGGATACGGGACAGGTAGACAAGAGACCCAGTACTTC. It encodes CASSGYGTGRQETQYF. This rearrangement joins TRBV28 to TRBJ2-5; 8 bases are a match to TRBD1. The germline V gene has CDR1 MDHEN and CDR2 SYDVKM. This CDR3 comprises 16 residues. J gave up 2 bases and V 5 bases, and 10 bases lay outside the gene matches.

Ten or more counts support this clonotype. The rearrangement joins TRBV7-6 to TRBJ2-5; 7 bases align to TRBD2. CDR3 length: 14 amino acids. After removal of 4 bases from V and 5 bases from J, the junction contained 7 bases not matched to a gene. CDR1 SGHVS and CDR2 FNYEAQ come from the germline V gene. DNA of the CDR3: TGTGCCAGCAGCTCCCCCACTAGCGCTGAGACCCAGTACTTC. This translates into CASSSPTSAETQYF.

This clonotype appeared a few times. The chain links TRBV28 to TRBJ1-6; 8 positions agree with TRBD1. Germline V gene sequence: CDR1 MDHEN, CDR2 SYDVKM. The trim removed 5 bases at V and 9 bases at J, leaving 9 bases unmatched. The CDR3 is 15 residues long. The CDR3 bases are TGTGCCAGCAGTCCGCCAACAGGGGGTTCTTCACCCCTCCACTTT. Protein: CASSPPTGGSSPLHF.

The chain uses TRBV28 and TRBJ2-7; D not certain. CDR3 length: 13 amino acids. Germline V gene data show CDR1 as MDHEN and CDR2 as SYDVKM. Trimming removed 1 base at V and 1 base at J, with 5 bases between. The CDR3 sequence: CASSLFSSYEQYF. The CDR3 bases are TGTGCCAGCAGTTTATTCAGTTCCTACGAGCAGTACTTC. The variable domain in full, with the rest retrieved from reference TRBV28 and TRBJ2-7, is DVKVTQSSRYLVKRTGEKVFLECVQDMDHENMFWYRQDPGLGLRLIYFSYDVKMKEKGDIPEGYSVSREKKERFSLILESASTNQTSMYLCASSLFSSYEQYFGPGTRLTVT.

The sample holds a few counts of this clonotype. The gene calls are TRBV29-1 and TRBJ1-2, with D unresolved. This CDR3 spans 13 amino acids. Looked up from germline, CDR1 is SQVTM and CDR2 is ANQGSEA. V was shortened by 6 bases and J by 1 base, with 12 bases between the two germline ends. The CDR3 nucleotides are TGCAGCGTCGAAAGACGGAATAACTATGGCTACACCTTC. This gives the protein CSVERRNNYGYTF.

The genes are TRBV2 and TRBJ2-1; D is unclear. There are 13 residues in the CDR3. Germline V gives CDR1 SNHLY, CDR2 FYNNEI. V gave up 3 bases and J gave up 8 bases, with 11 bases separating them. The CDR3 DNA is TGTGCCAGCAGTGATAACAGTCAATATGAGCAGTTCTTC. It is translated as CASSDNSQYEQFF. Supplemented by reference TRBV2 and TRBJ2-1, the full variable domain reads EPEVTQTPSHQVTQMGQEVILRCVPISNHLYFYWYRQILGQKVEFLVSFYNNEISEKSEIFDDQFSVERPDGSNFTLKIRSTKLEDSAMYFCASSDNSQYEQFFGPGTRLTVL.

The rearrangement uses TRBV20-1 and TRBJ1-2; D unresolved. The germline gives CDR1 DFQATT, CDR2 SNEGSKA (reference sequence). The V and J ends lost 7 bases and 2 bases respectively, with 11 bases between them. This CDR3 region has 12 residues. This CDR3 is CSETGQNYGYTF. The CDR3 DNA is TGCAGTGAAACCGGGCAGAACTATGGCTACACCTTC.

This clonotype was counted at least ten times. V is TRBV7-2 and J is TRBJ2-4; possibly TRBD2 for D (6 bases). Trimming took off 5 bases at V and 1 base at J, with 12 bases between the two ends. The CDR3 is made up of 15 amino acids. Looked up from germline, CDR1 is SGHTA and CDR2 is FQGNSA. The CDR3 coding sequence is TGTGCCAGCAGCGAGACTAGTCCCGCCAAAAACATTCAGTACTTC. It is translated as CASSETSPAKNIQYF.

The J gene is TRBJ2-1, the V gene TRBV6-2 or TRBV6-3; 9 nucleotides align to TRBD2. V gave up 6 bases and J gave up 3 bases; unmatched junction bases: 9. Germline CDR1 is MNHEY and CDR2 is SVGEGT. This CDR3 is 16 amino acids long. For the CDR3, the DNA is TGTGCCAGCAGAAGCGCCGGGACTAGCAGCTACAATGAGCAGTTCTTC. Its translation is CASRSAGTSSYNEQFF.

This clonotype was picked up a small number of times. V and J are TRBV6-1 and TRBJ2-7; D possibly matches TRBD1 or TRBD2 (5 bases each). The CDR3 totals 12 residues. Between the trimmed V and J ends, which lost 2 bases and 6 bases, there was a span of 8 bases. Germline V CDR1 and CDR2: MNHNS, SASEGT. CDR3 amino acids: CASSELGTEQYV. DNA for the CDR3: TGTGCCAGCAGTGAATTGGGGACCGAGCAGTACGTC.